This T cell receptor beta chain was captured in a study of blood T cell repertoires in COVID-19. Study context: Acute and convalescent COVID-19 specimens originated in the United States, Italy and Spain. Sources were T cells, B-cell-depleted T cells, or PBMCs; the material itself was cDNA or gDNA.

Original analysis: Estimates of nucleated cell counts were drawn from the amplification of reference gene primers. Only in-frame clones appear in the TCRdb table, and some are missing; sequencing was by immunoSEQ multiplex PCR. That table gives V, J and clone size, and the DNA gave D and trimming. The sample has tens of thousands of clones; more than 65% are singletons. The sequencing sample was made of peripheral blood. The TCR was taken from a man aged 60-69 years with acute or convalescent COVID-19.

The DNA of the CDR3 is TGCGCCAGCAGCTCGACTAGCGGGGTGACGATCTACAATGAGCAGTTCTTC. It yields the protein CASSSTSGVTIYNEQFF. The V gene is TRBV5-1, the J gene TRBJ2-1; 11 bases fit TRBD2. CDR1 and CDR2 from the germline V gene are SGHRS and YFSETQ. The CDR3 runs to 17 residues. V was clipped by 3 bases and J by 3 bases; unmatched bases: 8.